These 15 T cell receptor beta chains were all obtained from the same sample, sequenced in a study of blood T cell repertoires in COVID-19. Data came from immunoSEQ multiplex PCR; TCRdb stores just in-frame clones and leaves some out. The sample lists under 350,000 clones, more than 80% occurring once. Sequencing used peripheral blood. Receptors originate from a woman aged 25 to 39 with COVID-19, enrolled during active disease.

The rearrangement links TRBV30 to TRBJ2-7, with TRBD2 as a possible D gene (5 bases). The CDR3 contains 15 residues. The germline CDR1 and CDR2 sequences are GTSNPN and SVGIG (reference sequence). Trimming pared 3 bases from V and 3 bases from J, leaving 18 bases between. The CDR3 sequence: CAWSREIPNLYEQYF. CDR3 coding DNA: TGTGCCTGGAGCCGGGAAATCCCCAACCTCTACGAGCAGTACTTC.

The chain is built from TRBV7-6 and TRBJ2-2; D unclear. V was cut by 7 bases and J by 4 bases, with 4 bases left in between. This CDR3 contains 11 residues. Germline-derived CDR1 and CDR2 are SGHVS and FNYEAQ. For the CDR3, the DNA is TGTGCCAGCACATTCACCGGGGAGCTGTTTTTT. Its translation: CASTFTGELFF.

The chain employs TRBV27 and TRBJ2-3; 8 bases fit TRBD1. Trimming at V came to 5 bases and at J to 4 bases, leaving 2 bases not matched to a gene. CDR1 and CDR2 from the germline V gene are MNHEY and SMNVEV (reference sequence). This CDR3 region has 13 residues. The DNA for the CDR3 is TGTGCCAGCAGTGTACAGGGGGCAGATACGCAGTATTTT. Protein sequence: CASSVQGADTQYF.

The rearrangement joins TRBV27 to TRBJ2-2, with 15 bases lining up with TRBD2. Per germline, CDR1 MNHEY and CDR2 SMNVEV (reference sequence). J gave up 6 bases and V 2 bases, and 7 bases lay outside the gene matches. The CDR3 spans 18 residues. CDR3 bases: TGTGCCAGCAGTTTACCGGGACTAGCGGGAGGCCGTTCCGGGGAGCTGTTTTTT. This codes for CASSLPGLAGGRSGELFF.

This clone was found a few times. V is TRBV15 and J is TRBJ2-5; TRBD1 agrees at 7 bases. Trimming at V came to 5 bases and at J to 5 bases, leaving 14 bases not matched to a gene. The germline V gene encodes CDR1 LNHNV and CDR2 YYDKDF (reference sequence). This CDR3 has 16 amino acids. The CDR3 region is CATSAITTGIWETQYF. The CDR3 nucleotides are TGTGCCACCAGCGCCATTACGACAGGGATATGGGAGACCCAGTACTTC.

The V gene is TRBV3-1 (or the pseudogene TRBV3-2), the J gene TRBJ1-2; tentative D call: TRBD1 (5 bases). The V end was cut by 2 bases, the J end by 0 bases, with 16 bases between. Per the germline V gene, CDR1 is LGHDT and CDR2 is YNNKEL (reference sequence). The CDR3 loop spans 17 amino acids. CDR3 nucleotide sequence: TGTGCCAGCAGCCAACCCCTTGGGAGGGGCGCTAACTATGGCTACACCTTC. Residues: CASSQPLGRGANYGYTF.

The chain recombines TRBV9 with TRBJ2-7, with 7 bases identical to TRBD2. The CDR3 covers 15 residues. Per germline, CDR1 SGDLS and CDR2 YYNGEE. Germline trimming cut 6 bases from V and 6 bases from J; bases unmatched to any gene: 15. The CDR3 is CASTPDSGPGGEQYF. In nucleotides, the CDR3 is TGTGCCAGCACCCCAGATAGCGGGCCTGGAGGCGAGCAGTACTTC.

The CDR3 DNA sequence: TGTGCCACCAGCAGAGCTGGGGCAGGTGAAAAACTGTTTTTT. This gives the protein CATSRAGAGEKLFF. V gene TRBV15 combines with J gene TRBJ1-4; a weak D match, TRBD1 (5 bases). Trimming left V 1 base short and J 7 bases short, with 10 bases between. CDR3 length equals 14 residues. Germline lookup yields CDR1 LNHNV and CDR2 YYDKDF (reference sequence).

The rearrangement uses TRBV6-5 and TRBJ1-4, with D possibly being TRBD1 (6 bases). CDR1 is MNHEY, CDR2 SVGAGI, per germline. Deletions cut 6 bases from V and 8 bases from J, with 16 bases between. This CDR3 contains 14 residues. The CDR3 region is CASRRGGPREKLFF. Here the CDR3 DNA reads TGTGCCAGCAGAAGGGGGGGCCCACGAGAAAAACTGTTTTTT.

The chain carries TRBV25-1 and TRBJ1-1; D is unresolved. The CDR3 is made up of 14 amino acids. Germline CDR1 is MGHDK and CDR2 is SYGVNS. V lost 5 bases, J lost 4 bases, and 14 bases lay in between. CDR3 DNA sequence: TGTGCCAGCAGTCGAACCGGGTCCCTCACTGAAGCTTTCTTT. As protein: CASSRTGSLTEAFF.

The rearrangement links TRBV5-1 to TRBJ2-5, with TRBD2 as a possible D gene (5 bases). Germline V gene lookup returns CDR1 SGHRS and CDR2 YFSETQ. The CDR3 covers 13 residues. The germline V and J ends were trimmed by 0 bases and 5 bases, with 8 bases remaining between them. The CDR3 loop reads CASSLGPGETQYF. In DNA, the CDR3 is TGCGCCAGCAGCTTGGGCCCGGGGGAGACCCAGTACTTC.

The chain couples TRBV4-2 to TRBJ2-2, with 14 bases aligning to TRBD2. The CDR3 consists of 16 residues. Germline CDR1 LGHNA, CDR2 YNFKEQ. Losses at the gene ends were 7 bases for V and 6 bases for J; bases not matched to a gene: 7. Here the CDR3 DNA reads TGTGCCAGCACCTACGGGACTAGCGGGAGAGCCGGGGAGCTGTTTTTT. It translates to CASTYGTSGRAGELFF.

This chain joins TRBV27 and TRBJ1-5; TRBD1 is a possible D gene (6 bases). This CDR3 comprises 13 residues. Germline lookup yields CDR1 MNHEY and CDR2 SMNVEV (reference sequence). V shed 6 bases and J shed 5 bases, with 11 bases lying between them. The CDR3 reads CASSGTPYQPQHF. CDR3 sequence (DNA): TGTGCCAGCAGCGGGACACCTTATCAGCCCCAGCATTTT.

This chain joins TRBV5-1 and TRBJ2-7; 7 bases line up with TRBD2. The CDR3 is 15 amino acids. Germline assignment: CDR1 SGHRS and CDR2 YFSETQ. Unmatched junction bases numbered 3, after V lost 0 bases and J lost 0 bases. Here the CDR3 reads CASSLVGGSSYEQYF. The CDR3, as DNA: TGCGCCAGCAGCTTGGTCGGGGGGAGCTCCTACGAGCAGTACTTC.

The J gene is TRBJ2-7, the V gene TRBV24-1, with D possibly matching TRBD2 (7 bases). Per the germline V gene, CDR1 is KGHDR and CDR2 is SFDVKD. This CDR3 is built from 17 residues. The V gene lost 2 bases and the J gene lost 4 bases, with 20 bases spanning the gap. The CDR3 loop reads CATSDSPGGGAGYEQYF. The CDR3 nucleotides are TGTGCCACCAGTGATTCCCCTGGCGGGGGCGCGGGATACGAGCAGTACTTC.